Below, 5 T cell receptor beta chains from the same sample are listed, as sequenced in a study of T-cell memory formation after mild COVID-19. One entry per CDR3 protein results from TCRdb running MiXCR on the 5' RACE reads. The sample has 400,000 to 500,000 distinct CDR3 sequences, around 18% seen once. The sequencing sample was made of PBMCs or a T cell subset sorted from them (not recorded which). Receptor source: an adult woman who had mild COVID-19 (a few samples of this study predate the infection). Cell type and time point are not known.

This clonotype was counted many times. This sequence joins TRBV12-3 or TRBV12-4 and TRBJ1-1, with D perhaps matching TRBD1 (6 bases). The CDR3 has 15 residues. With 1 base removed from V and 0 bases from J, the gap between germline ends came to 9 bases. The CDR3 loop reads CASSLEGGMNTEAFF. CDR3 DNA: TGTGCCAGCAGTTTAGAGGGGGGAATGAACACTGAAGCTTTCTTT.

The chain joins TRBV6-6 to TRBJ2-5, with D perhaps matching TRBD1 or TRBD2 (5 bases each). Between the trimmed V and J ends, which lost 5 bases and 4 bases, there was a span of 17 bases. Germline CDR1 is MNHNY and CDR2 is SVGAGI (reference sequence). The CDR3 has 15 amino acids. In DNA, the CDR3 is TGTGCCAGCAGTGGGCCCCGGGACCCTGGAGAGACCCAGTACTTC. It codes for CASSGPRDPGETQYF.

V usage is TRBV9 and J usage is TRBJ1-2; D is undetermined. V was shortened by 4 bases and J by 3 bases, with 13 bases between the two germline ends. CDR1 SGDLS and CDR2 YYNGEE come from the germline V gene. CDR3 size: 14 residues. The CDR3 DNA is TGTGCCAGCAGCCCGCCGGGCACCCACTATGGCTACACCTTC. This encodes CASSPPGTHYGYTF.

This clonotype has only a few counts. The rearrangement uses TRBV27 and TRBJ1-5; D possibly corresponds to TRBD1 (5 bases). Germline CDR1 reads MNHEY; CDR2 reads SMNVEV (reference sequence). This CDR3 spans 17 amino acids. The V gene lost 6 bases and the J gene lost 0 bases, with 18 bases spanning the gap. The CDR3 nucleotides read TGTGCCAGCAGCCCAGGGACGGGCTTAAATAGCAATCAGCCCCAGCATTTT. Encoded protein: CASSPGTGLNSNQPQHF.

The chain combines TRBV11-3 with TRBJ2-2; TRBD2 aligns across 8 bases. The CDR3 extends over 19 amino acids. The germline V gene encodes CDR1 SGHNT and CDR2 YENEEA. After removal of 3 bases from V and 4 bases from J, the junction contained 16 bases not matched to a gene. The chain's CDR3 is CASSLQRLASRSPTGELFF. CDR3 nucleotides: TGTGCCAGCAGCTTGCAGAGACTAGCGTCTCGGAGCCCCACCGGGGAGCTGTTTTTT.